Following are 2 T cell receptor beta chains from one sample sequenced in a study of T-cell reconstitution after alpha-beta-depleted transplantation in children. TCRbeta library construction was performed incorporating unique molecular identifiers. Using its own MiXCR run on the PCR reads, TCRdb lists one record per CDR3 protein. In the table there are 150,000 to 250,000 distinct CDR3 sequences, less than 15% of which are singletons. The source was PBMCs from the stem cell graft donor, collected from the stem cell graft. The receptor set was obtained from a human donor who donated a stem cell graft to a child with acute lymphoblastic leukemia.

This chain joins TRBV5-6 and TRBJ2-7; 8 bases agree with TRBD2. Germline trimming cut 0 bases from V and 4 bases from J; bases unmatched to any gene: 6. The CDR3 is made up of 15 amino acids. Germline V CDR1 and CDR2: SGHDT, YYEEEE. CDR3 bases: TGTGCCAGCAGCTTGGCTCCGGGAGGGGGTTACGAGCAGTACTTC. The encoded protein is CASSLAPGGGYEQYF.

This clonotype came up many times. In nucleotides, the CDR3 is TGTGCCAGCAGTTTAGTTCTGTTCGTCGTGGAGTACGGTTCGGTCATTCAGTACTTC. Translation: CASSLVLFVVEYGSVIQYF. The chain couples TRBV12-3 or TRBV12-4 to TRBJ2-4; no firm D call. With 1 base removed from V and 9 bases from J, the gap between germline ends came to 28 bases. The CDR3 has 19 amino acids.